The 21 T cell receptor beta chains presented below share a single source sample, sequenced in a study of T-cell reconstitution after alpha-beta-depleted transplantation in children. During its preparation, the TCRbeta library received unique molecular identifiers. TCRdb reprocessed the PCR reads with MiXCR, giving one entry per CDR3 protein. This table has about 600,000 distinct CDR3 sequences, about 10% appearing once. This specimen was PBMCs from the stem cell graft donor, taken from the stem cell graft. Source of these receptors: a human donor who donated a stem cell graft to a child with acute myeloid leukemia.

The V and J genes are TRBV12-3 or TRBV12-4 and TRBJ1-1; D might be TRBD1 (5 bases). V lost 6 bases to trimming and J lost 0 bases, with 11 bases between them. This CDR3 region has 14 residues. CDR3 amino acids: CASSPDRLNTEAFF. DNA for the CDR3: TGTGCCAGCAGCCCCGACAGACTGAACACTGAAGCTTTCTTT.

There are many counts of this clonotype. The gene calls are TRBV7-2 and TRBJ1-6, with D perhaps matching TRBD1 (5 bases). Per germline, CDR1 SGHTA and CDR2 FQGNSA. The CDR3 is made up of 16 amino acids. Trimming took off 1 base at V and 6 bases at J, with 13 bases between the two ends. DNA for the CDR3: TGTGCCAGCAGCTTAGAGGGGCCCAAGGTTAATTCACCCCTCCACTTT. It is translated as CASSLEGPKVNSPLHF.

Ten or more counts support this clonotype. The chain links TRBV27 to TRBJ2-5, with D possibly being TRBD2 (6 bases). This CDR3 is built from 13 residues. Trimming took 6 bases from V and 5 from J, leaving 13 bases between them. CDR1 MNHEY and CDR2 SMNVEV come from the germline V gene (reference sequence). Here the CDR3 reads CASRAAGRETQYF. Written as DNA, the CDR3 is TGTGCCAGCAGGGCGGCGGGAAGGGAGACCCAGTACTTC.

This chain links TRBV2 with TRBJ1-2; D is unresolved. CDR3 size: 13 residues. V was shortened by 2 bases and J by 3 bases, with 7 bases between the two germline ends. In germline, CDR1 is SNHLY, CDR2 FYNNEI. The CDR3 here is CASSESGDYGYTF. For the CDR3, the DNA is TGTGCCAGCAGTGAATCTGGGGACTATGGCTACACCTTC.

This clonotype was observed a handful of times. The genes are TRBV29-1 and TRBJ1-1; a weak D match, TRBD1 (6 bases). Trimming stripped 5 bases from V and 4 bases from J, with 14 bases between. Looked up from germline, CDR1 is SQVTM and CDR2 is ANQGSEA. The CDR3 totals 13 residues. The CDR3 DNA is TGCAGCGTTTTGGGGGGCCAAGGCACTGAAGCTTTCTTT. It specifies CSVLGGQGTEAFF.

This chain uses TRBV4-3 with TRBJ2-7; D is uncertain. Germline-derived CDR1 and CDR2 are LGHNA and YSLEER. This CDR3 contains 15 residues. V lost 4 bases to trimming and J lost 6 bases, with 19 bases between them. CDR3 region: CASSRAGANPSEQYF. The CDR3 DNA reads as TGCGCCAGCAGCCGCGCAGGAGCCAACCCCTCCGAGCAGTACTTC.

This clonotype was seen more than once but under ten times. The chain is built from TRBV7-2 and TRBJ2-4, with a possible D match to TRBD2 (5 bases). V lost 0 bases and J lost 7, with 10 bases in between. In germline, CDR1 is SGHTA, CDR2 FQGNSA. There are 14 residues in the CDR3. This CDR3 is CASSLAAVGNIQYF. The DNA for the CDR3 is TGTGCCAGCAGCTTAGCAGCGGTTGGGAACATTCAGTACTTC.

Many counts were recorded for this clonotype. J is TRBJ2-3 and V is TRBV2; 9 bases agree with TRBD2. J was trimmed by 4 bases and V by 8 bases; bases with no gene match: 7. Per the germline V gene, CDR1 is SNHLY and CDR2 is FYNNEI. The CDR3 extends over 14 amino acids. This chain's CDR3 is CASDLEREADTQYF. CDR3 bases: TGTGCCAGCGATCTCGAGCGGGAGGCAGATACGCAGTATTTT.

This CDR3 is CASSRTSSGANVLTF. CDR3 nucleotide sequence: TGCGCCAGCAGCCGAACTAGCTCTGGGGCCAACGTCCTGACTTTC. The chain employs TRBV5-1 and TRBJ2-6, with D possibly being TRBD2 (5 bases). The CDR3 has 15 amino acids. Germline V CDR1 and CDR2: SGHRS, YFSETQ. V was shortened by 4 bases and J by 0 bases, with 8 bases between the two germline ends.

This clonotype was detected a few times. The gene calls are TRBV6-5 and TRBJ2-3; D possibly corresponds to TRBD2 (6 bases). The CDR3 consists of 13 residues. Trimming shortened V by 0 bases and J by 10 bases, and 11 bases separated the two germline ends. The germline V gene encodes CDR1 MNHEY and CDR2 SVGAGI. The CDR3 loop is CASSYSRGLAQYF. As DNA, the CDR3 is TGTGCCAGCAGTTACTCGCGGGGCCTAGCGCAGTATTTT.

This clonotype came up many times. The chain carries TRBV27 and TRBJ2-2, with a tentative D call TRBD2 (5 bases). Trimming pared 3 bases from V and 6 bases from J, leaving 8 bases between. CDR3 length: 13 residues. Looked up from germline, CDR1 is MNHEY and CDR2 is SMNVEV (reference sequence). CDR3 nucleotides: TGTGCCAGCAGTTTCCCGAGGGCCGGGGAGCTGTTTTTT. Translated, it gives CASSFPRAGELFF.

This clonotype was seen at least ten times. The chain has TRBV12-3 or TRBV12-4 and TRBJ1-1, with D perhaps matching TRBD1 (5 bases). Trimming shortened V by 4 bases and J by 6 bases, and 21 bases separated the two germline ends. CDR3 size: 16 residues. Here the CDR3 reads CASSSQSGGFISEAFF. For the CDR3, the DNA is TGTGCCAGCAGTTCCCAATCGGGGGGGTTCATATCTGAAGCTTTCTTT.

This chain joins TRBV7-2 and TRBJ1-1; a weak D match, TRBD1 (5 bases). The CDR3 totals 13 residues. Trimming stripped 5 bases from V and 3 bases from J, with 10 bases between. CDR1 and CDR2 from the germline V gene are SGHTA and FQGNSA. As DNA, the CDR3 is TGTGCCAGCAGCACGGGGCCTTACACTGAAGCTTTCTTT. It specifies CASSTGPYTEAFF.

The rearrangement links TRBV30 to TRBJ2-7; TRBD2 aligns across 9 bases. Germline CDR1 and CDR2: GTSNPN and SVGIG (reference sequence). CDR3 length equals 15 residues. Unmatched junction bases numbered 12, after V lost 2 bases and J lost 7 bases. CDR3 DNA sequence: TGTGCCTGGAGTCCGGCAGGCGGGAGGGCCATTGAGCAGTACTTC. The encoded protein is CAWSPAGGRAIEQYF.

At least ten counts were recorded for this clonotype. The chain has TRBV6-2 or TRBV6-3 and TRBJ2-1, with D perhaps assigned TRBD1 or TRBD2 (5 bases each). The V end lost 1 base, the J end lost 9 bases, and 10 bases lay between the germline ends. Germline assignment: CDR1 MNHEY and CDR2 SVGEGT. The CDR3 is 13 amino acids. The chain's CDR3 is CASSYWERGEQFF. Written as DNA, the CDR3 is TGTGCCAGCAGTTACTGGGAGAGGGGTGAGCAGTTCTTC.

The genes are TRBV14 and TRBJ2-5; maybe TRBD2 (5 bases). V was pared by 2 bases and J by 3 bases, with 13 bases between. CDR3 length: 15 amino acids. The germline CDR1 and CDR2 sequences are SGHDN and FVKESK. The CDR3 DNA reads TGTGCCAGCAGCCAAATGAGGGCGGCAAAAGAGACCCAGTACTTC. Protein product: CASSQMRAAKETQYF.

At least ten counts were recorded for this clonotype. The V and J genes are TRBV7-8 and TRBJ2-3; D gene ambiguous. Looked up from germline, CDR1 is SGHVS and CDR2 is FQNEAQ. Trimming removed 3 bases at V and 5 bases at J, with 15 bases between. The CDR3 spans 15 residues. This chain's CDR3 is CASSLVMDGKDTQYF. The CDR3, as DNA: TGTGCCAGCAGCTTGGTCATGGACGGAAAAGATACGCAGTATTTT.

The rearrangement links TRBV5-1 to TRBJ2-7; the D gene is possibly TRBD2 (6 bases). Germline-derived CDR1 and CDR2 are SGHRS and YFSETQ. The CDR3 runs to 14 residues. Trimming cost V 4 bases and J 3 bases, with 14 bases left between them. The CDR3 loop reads CASSPRGAGYEQYF. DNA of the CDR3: TGCGCCAGCAGCCCACGCGGGGCCGGCTACGAGCAGTACTTC.

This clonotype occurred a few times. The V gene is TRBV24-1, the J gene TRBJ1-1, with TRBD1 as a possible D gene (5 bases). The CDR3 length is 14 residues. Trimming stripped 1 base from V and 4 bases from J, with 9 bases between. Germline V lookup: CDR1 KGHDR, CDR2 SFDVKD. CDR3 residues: CATSDFGGRTEAFF. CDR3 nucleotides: TGTGCCACCAGTGATTTCGGGGGACGCACTGAAGCTTTCTTT.

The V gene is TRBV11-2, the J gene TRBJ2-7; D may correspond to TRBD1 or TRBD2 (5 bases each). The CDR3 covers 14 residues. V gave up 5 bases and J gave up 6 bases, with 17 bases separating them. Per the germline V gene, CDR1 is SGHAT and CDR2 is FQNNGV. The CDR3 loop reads CASSPRDPRSEQYF. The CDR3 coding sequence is TGTGCCAGCAGCCCTAGGGACCCGCGGAGCGAGCAGTACTTC.

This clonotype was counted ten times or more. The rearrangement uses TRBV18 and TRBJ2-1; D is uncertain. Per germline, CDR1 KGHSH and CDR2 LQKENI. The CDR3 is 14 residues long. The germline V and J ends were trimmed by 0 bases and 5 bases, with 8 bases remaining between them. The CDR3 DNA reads TGTGCCAGCTCACCACCGGGCCGCGACAATGAGCAGTTCTTC. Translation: CASSPPGRDNEQFF.